This TCR beta chain was recovered during a study of CD8 T cells in Susac syndrome. V lost 3 bases and J 1 base, leaving 9 bases between the germline ends. The CDR3 contains 14 residues. TEMRA cells were FACS-enriched, and CD8+ and CD4+ T cells were isolated negatively. RNA in amounts of roughly 0.5 to 1 ug was reverse transcribed with random hexamers. Amplification of TCR beta CDR3 spanned 54 Vbeta and 13 Jbeta via immunoSEQ multiplex PCR. TCRdb redid the calling of the immunoSEQ multiplex PCR reads with MiXCR, one entry per CDR3 protein. This sample has around 150,000 distinct CDR3 sequences; roughly 93% occur once, and the top ten carry more than 0.11%.

The sequencing sample was made of CD4+ T cells from PBMCs. The clonotype originates from a human donor in good health. The rearrangement joins TRBV12-3 or TRBV12-4 to TRBJ1-1; D gene uncertain. CDR3 coding DNA: TGTGCCAGCAGTTTCTCGTCGGGGAACACTGAAGCTTTCTTT. This encodes CASSFSSGNTEAFF.